This T cell receptor beta chain came from a study of blood T cell repertoires in COVID-19. Study context: T cells, B-cell-depleted T cells, or PBMCs supplied cDNA or gDNA.

The cohort comprised adults aged about 18 to 90 years residing in approximately 25 US areas. Recovery among Cohort 3 donors was established by two negative PCRs, clearance, or symptom resolution. The germline V gene encodes CDR1 MGHRA and CDR2 YSYEKL. This CDR3 has 15 amino acids. TCRdb's copy holds only in-frame clones and misses some; the assay was immunoSEQ multiplex PCR. Among fewer than 200,000 clones listed, almost 80% were seen once. Comments on this clone: Germline is not matched at one junction end, which may reflect a read error.

V gene TRBV4-1 combines with J gene TRBJ1-5; maybe TRBD1 (5 bases). Material for sequencing was PBMCs or T cells enriched from blood (not recorded which). The clonotype originates from a woman aged 45-65 years who had recovered from COVID-19. CDR3 loop: CASSKEGTGGLSQHF. CDR3 coding DNA: TGCGCCAGCAGCAAAGAGGGTACGGGGGGACTTTCCCAGCATTTT.